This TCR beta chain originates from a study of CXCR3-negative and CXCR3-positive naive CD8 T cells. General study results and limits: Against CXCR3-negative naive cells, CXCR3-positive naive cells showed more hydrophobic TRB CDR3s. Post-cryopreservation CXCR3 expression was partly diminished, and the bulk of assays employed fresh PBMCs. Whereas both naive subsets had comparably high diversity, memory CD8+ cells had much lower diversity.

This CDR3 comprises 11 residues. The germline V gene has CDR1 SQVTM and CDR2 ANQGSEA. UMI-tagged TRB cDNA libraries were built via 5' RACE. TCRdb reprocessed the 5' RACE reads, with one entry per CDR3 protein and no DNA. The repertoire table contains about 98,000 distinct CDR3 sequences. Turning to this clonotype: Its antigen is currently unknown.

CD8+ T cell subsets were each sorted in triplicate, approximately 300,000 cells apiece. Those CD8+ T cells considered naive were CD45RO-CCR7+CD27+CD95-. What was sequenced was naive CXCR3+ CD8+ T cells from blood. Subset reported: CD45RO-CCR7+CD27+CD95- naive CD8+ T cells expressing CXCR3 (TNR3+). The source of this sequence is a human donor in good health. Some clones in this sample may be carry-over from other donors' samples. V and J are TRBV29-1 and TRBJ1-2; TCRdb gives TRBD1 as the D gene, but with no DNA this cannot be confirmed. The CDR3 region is CSGTGSYGYTF.